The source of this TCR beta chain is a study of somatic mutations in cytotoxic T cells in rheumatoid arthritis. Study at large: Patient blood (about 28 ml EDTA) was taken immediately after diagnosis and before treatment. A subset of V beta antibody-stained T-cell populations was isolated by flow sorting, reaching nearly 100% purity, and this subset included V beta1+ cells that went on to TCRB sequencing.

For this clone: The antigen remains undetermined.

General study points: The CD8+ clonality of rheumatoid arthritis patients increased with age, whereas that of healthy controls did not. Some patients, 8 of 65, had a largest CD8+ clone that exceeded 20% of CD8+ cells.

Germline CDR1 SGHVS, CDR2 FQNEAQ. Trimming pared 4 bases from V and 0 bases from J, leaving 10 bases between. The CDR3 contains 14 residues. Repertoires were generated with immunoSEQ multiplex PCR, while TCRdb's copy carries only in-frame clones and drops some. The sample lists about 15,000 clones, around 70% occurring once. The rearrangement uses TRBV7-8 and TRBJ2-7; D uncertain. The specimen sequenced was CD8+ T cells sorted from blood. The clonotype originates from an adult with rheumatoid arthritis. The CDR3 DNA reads TGTGCCAGCAGCTCTCGAGCAAGCTCCTACGAGCAGTACTTC. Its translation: CASSSRASSYEQYF.